One and the same sample provided the 24 T cell receptor beta chains below, sequenced in a study of blood T cell repertoires in COVID-19. The table came from immunoSEQ multiplex PCR; TCRdb's copy has only in-frame clones and leaves some out. The table has a few hundred thousand clones, around 90% seen once. The sample consisted of peripheral blood. All receptors derive from a man aged 35 to 55 with acute or convalescent COVID-19.

V gene TRBV11-2 combines with J gene TRBJ1-5, with D unresolved. Germline V gene sequence: CDR1 SGHAT, CDR2 FQNNGV. V was shortened by 1 base and J by 6 bases, with 16 bases between the two germline ends. CDR3 size: 16 residues. CDR3 DNA: TGTGCCAGCAGCTTAGGTAGCCTCCTCCGCGGTCAGCCCCAGCATTTT. This translates into CASSLGSLLRGQPQHF.

The chain combines TRBV28 with TRBJ1-2; D call uncertain. Trimming left V 7 bases short and J 4 bases short, with 13 bases between. Germline V gives CDR1 MDHEN, CDR2 SYDVKM. CDR3 length equals 13 residues. The CDR3 loop is CASTPPGLYGYTF. CDR3 sequence (DNA): TGTGCCAGCACCCCACCAGGCCTCTATGGCTACACCTTC.

The chain carries TRBV7-3 and TRBJ2-2, with 10 bases identical to TRBD2. Germline V lookup: CDR1 SGHTA, CDR2 FQGTGA. V dropped 4 bases and J dropped 4; count of bases not matched to a gene: 9. The CDR3 extends over 17 amino acids. DNA for the CDR3: TGTGCCAGCAGCTCGAGCCCTAGCGGGGGACTCACCGGGGAGCTGTTTTTT. It codes for CASSSSPSGGLTGELFF.

V usage is TRBV6-1 and J usage is TRBJ2-7; TRBD2 agrees at 8 bases. The germline gives CDR1 MNHNS, CDR2 SASEGT. Losses at the gene ends were 3 bases for V and 0 bases for J; bases not matched to a gene: 4. There are 15 residues in the CDR3. The CDR3 reads CASSDRRGGSYEQYF. DNA of the CDR3: TGTGCCAGCAGTGACCGTCGGGGGGGCTCCTACGAGCAGTACTTC.

J is TRBJ2-1 and V is TRBV10-3; 10 nucleotides match TRBD1. V lost 6 bases, J lost 6 bases, and 5 bases stayed unmatched. The CDR3 is 14 residues long. The germline gives CDR1 ENHRY, CDR2 SYGVKD. CDR3 nucleotides: TGTGCCATCAGCGCCCGGACAGGGGGCAATGAGCAGTTCTTC. Translating it yields CAISARTGGNEQFF.

This chain uses TRBV6-5 with TRBJ1-5; TRBD1 aligns across 8 bases. CDR3 size: 14 residues. The J segment lost 7 bases and the V segment lost 5 bases, leaving 7 bases of the junction unmatched. Looked up from germline, CDR1 is MNHEY and CDR2 is SVGAGI. The CDR3 reads CASSPTGVGQPQHF. In DNA, the CDR3 is TGTGCCAGCAGTCCGACAGGGGTAGGGCAGCCCCAGCATTTT.

The chain uses TRBV2 and TRBJ1-2; tentatively, D is TRBD1 (5 bases). The germline V gene encodes CDR1 SNHLY and CDR2 FYNNEI. There are 13 residues in the CDR3. Trimming pared 8 bases from V and 7 bases from J, leaving 17 bases between. Here the CDR3 DNA reads TGTGCCAGCTTAGGGGTCTCTCTCCCTGGCTACACCTTC. This codes for CASLGVSLPGYTF.

The chain uses TRBV27 and TRBJ2-3; 10 positions agree with TRBD1. V dropped 6 bases and J dropped 4; count of bases not matched to a gene: 13. CDR3 length equals 17 residues. Germline CDR1 is MNHEY and CDR2 is SMNVEV (reference sequence). This chain's CDR3 is CASRPWGDRGSADTQYF. DNA of the CDR3: TGTGCCAGCAGACCTTGGGGGGACAGGGGAAGCGCAGATACGCAGTATTTT.

This chain joins TRBV10-3 and TRBJ2-2; 9 nucleotides align to TRBD1. This CDR3 contains 16 residues. The V gene's germline CDR1 is ENHRY and CDR2 SYGVKD. V gave up 10 bases and J gave up 1 base; unmatched junction bases: 10. This chain's CDR3 is CATSRDRVGNTGELFF. The CDR3 region has the DNA TGTGCCACGTCCCGGGACAGGGTCGGGAACACCGGGGAGCTGTTTTTT.

The rearrangement links TRBV28 to TRBJ1-5; D is uncertain. Trimming removed 6 bases at V and 0 bases at J, with 12 bases between. This CDR3 contains 15 residues. Germline CDR1 MDHEN, CDR2 SYDVKM. CDR3 amino acids: CASSTPKNSNQPQHF. In DNA form, the CDR3 reads TGTGCCAGCAGCACTCCTAAAAATAGCAATCAGCCCCAGCATTTT. The full variable domain, rest sourced from reference TRBV28 and TRBJ1-5, is DVKVTQSSRYLVKRTGEKVFLECVQDMDHENMFWYRQDPGLGLRLIYFSYDVKMKEKGDIPEGYSVSREKKERFSLILESASTNQTSMYLCASSTPKNSNQPQHFGDGTRLSIL.

The chain employs TRBV14 and TRBJ1-3; D not resolved. Germline lookup yields CDR1 SGHDN and CDR2 FVKESK. V shed 2 bases and J shed 2 bases, with 4 bases lying between them. The CDR3 length is 13 residues. The CDR3 sequence is CASSQQAGNTIYF. As DNA, the CDR3 is TGTGCCAGCAGCCAACAGGCTGGAAACACCATATATTTT.

V is TRBV28 and J is TRBJ2-7; perhaps TRBD1 as D (5 bases). V was shortened by 4 bases and J by 2 bases, with 12 bases between the two germline ends. This CDR3 spans 14 amino acids. Germline CDR1 MDHEN, CDR2 SYDVKM. CDR3 amino acids: CASSSSQVPYEQYF. As DNA, the CDR3 is TGTGCCAGCAGTTCGTCACAGGTCCCCTACGAGCAGTACTTC.

The chain recombines TRBV4-1 with TRBJ2-1; 7 positions match TRBD2. CDR1 is MGHRA, CDR2 YSYEKL, per germline. The V and J ends lost 1 base and 9 bases, in that order; junction bases with no gene match: 15. This CDR3 is 17 amino acids long. CDR3 in amino acids: CASSQGKRETWGTEQFF. The CDR3 nucleotides read TGCGCCAGCAGCCAAGGGAAGCGGGAAACTTGGGGGACTGAGCAGTTCTTC.

The rearrangement joins TRBV25-1 to TRBJ2-2; D is unclear. The CDR3 has 14 residues. The germline V gene encodes CDR1 MGHDK and CDR2 SYGVNS. The germline V and J ends were trimmed by 5 bases and 7 bases, with 14 bases remaining between them. The CDR3 is CASSSVGVGGELFF. In DNA, the CDR3 is TGTGCCAGCAGTAGCGTAGGTGTCGGCGGGGAGCTGTTTTTT.

The J gene is TRBJ2-7, the V gene TRBV11-3; perhaps TRBD2 as D (6 bases). Germline V gene sequence: CDR1 SGHNT, CDR2 YENEEA. V was shortened by 10 bases and J by 4 bases, with 20 bases between the two germline ends. This CDR3 is 14 amino acids long. This CDR3 is CATTGTGSGYEQYF. CDR3 in DNA: TGTGCCACGACGGGTACCGGGAGCGGGTACGAGCAGTACTTC.

The chain uses TRBV3-1 (or the pseudogene TRBV3-2) and TRBJ2-7, with D possibly being TRBD1 (6 bases). V dropped 3 bases and J dropped 6 bases, with 18 bases sitting between them. In germline, CDR1 is LGHDT, CDR2 YNNKEL (reference sequence). The CDR3 consists of 15 residues. This CDR3 reads CASSQHMGQLGEQYF. The DNA of the CDR3 is TGTGCCAGCAGCCAGCATATGGGACAACTGGGCGAGCAGTACTTC.

The chain uses TRBV28 and TRBJ1-6; D might be TRBD1 (6 bases). This CDR3 spans 14 amino acids. The germline CDR1 and CDR2 sequences are MDHEN and SYDVKM. The V end was cut by 2 bases, the J end by 4 bases, with 6 bases between. The CDR3 sequence is CASSLQGYNSPLHF. CDR3 DNA sequence: TGTGCCAGCAGTTTACAGGGGTATAATTCACCCCTCCACTTT.

This chain connects TRBV14 to TRBJ1-1; D gene uncertain. CDR1 is SGHDN and CDR2 is FVKESK in the germline V gene. V lost 0 bases, J lost 0 bases, and 11 bases lay in between. The CDR3 spans 16 residues. CDR3 in amino acids: CASSQDLGGVNTEAFF. The CDR3, as DNA: TGTGCCAGCAGCCAAGACCTGGGAGGCGTGAACACTGAAGCTTTCTTT.

The V gene is TRBV6-6, the J gene TRBJ2-3; tentative D call: TRBD2 (6 bases). CDR3 size: 13 residues. Trimming took off 6 bases at V and 8 bases at J, with 15 bases between the two ends. In germline, CDR1 is MNHNY, CDR2 SVGAGI (reference sequence). CDR3 in DNA: TGTGCCAGCAGCTCTCAGAGGGAGGCTACGCAGTATTTT. Its translation: CASSSQREATQYF.

The rearrangement joins TRBV6-5 to TRBJ1-1; D not resolved. Trimming took 7 bases from V and 4 from J, leaving 19 bases between them. The CDR3 sequence is 15 residues long. CDR1 and CDR2 from the germline V gene are MNHEY and SVGAGI. Here the CDR3 reads CASTGPHTRGTEAFF. The CDR3 DNA reads TGTGCCAGCACTGGGCCCCACACGCGGGGCACTGAAGCTTTCTTT.

This clone was picked up a small number of times. The V and J genes are TRBV4-1 and TRBJ2-1, with D hard to call. Per the germline V gene, CDR1 is MGHRA and CDR2 is YSYEKL. V shed 3 bases and J shed 10 bases, with 10 bases lying between them. There are 12 residues in the CDR3. The CDR3 here is CASSHARAEQFF. DNA of the CDR3: TGCGCCAGCAGCCATGCCAGAGCGGAGCAGTTCTTC.

The J gene is TRBJ1-4, the V gene TRBV5-1, with D perhaps matching TRBD1 (6 bases). In germline, CDR1 is SGHRS, CDR2 YFSETQ. This CDR3 spans 14 amino acids. Trimming took off 5 bases at V and 5 bases at J, with 13 bases between the two ends. This CDR3 is CASRRTAENEKLFF. The CDR3 DNA is TGCGCCAGCAGGCGGACAGCCGAAAATGAAAAACTGTTTTTT.

The chain carries TRBV6-6 and TRBJ1-5; D not resolved. The V gene lost 4 bases and the J gene lost 4 bases, with 8 bases spanning the gap. This CDR3 has 13 residues. Germline assignment: CDR1 MNHNY and CDR2 SVGAGI (reference sequence). CDR3 sequence (DNA): TGTGCCAGCAGTTCGGTGGTGAATCAGCCCCAGCATTTT. Translation: CASSSVVNQPQHF.

The rearrangement joins TRBV19 to TRBJ2-7, with D possibly TRBD1 on 5 matching bases. Trimming stripped 6 bases from V and 5 bases from J, with 14 bases between. The CDR3 length is 13 residues. The germline V gene encodes CDR1 LNHDA and CDR2 SQIVND (reference sequence). This chain's CDR3 is CASRDSIGDEQYF. CDR3 DNA: TGTGCCAGTAGAGACAGTATCGGCGACGAGCAGTACTTC.